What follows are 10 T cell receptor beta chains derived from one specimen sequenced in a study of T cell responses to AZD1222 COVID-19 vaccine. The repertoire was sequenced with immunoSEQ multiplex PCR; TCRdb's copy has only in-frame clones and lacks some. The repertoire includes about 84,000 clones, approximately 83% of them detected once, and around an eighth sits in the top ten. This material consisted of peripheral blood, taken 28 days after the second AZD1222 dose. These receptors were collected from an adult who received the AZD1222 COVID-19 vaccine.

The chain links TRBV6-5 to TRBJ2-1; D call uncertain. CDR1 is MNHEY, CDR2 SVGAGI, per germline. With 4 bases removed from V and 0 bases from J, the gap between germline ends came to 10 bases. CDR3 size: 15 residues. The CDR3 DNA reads TGTGCCAGCAGTTTTACGGTGAGCTCCTACAATGAGCAGTTCTTC. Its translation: CASSFTVSSYNEQFF.

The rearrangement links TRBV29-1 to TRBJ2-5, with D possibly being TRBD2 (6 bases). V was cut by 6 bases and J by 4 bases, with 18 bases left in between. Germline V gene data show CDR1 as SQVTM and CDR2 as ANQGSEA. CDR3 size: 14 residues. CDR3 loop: CSVPPSGGRETQYF. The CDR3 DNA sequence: TGCAGCGTCCCGCCGAGCGGAGGGAGAGAGACCCAGTACTTC.

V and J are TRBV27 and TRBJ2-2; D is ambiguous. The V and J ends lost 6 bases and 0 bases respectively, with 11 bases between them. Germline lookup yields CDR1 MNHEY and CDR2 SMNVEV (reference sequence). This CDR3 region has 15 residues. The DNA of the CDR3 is TGTGCCAGCAGGTTAGGCGGAACGAACACCGGGGAGCTGTTTTTT. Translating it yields CASRLGGTNTGELFF.

The CDR3 DNA is TGTGCCAGCCTAGGGACAGGGGGCGGTGAAAAACTGTTTTTT. This encodes CASLGTGGGEKLFF. The V call is TRBV6-6, the J call TRBJ1-4; 12 bases agree with TRBD1. In germline, CDR1 is MNHNY, CDR2 SVGAGI (reference sequence). This CDR3 contains 14 residues. V dropped 8 bases and J dropped 7; count of bases not matched to a gene: 5.

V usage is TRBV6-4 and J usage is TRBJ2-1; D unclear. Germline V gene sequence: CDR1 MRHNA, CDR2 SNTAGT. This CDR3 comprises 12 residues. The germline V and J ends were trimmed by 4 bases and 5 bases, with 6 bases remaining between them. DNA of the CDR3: TGTGCCAGCAGTGGGCAGAACAATGAGCAGTTCTTC. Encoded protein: CASSGQNNEQFF.

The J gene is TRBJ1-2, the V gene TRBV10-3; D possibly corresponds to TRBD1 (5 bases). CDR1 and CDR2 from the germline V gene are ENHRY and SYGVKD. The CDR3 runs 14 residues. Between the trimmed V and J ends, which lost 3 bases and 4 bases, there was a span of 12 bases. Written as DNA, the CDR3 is TGTGCCATCAGTGAATCTCAGGGCTCCTATGGCTACACCTTC. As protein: CAISESQGSYGYTF.

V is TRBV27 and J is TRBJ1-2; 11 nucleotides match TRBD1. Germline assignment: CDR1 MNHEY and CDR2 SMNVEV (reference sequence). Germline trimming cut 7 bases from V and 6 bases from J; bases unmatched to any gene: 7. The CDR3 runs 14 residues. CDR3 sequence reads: CASTTGQGVDGYTF. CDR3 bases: TGTGCCAGCACCACGGGACAGGGGGTGGATGGCTACACCTTC.

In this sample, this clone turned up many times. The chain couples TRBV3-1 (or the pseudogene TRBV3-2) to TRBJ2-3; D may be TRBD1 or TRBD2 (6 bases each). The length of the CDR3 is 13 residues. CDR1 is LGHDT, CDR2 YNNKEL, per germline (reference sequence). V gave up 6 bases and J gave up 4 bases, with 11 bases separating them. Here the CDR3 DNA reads TGTGCCAGCAGGATAAGGGGGGCAGATACGCAGTATTTT. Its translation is CASRIRGADTQYF.

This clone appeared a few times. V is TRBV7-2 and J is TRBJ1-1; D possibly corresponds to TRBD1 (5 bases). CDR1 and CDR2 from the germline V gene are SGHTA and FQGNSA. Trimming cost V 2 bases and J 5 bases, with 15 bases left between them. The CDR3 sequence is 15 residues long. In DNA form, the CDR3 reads TGTGCCAGCAGCTTAATTACGGGGGTTAGGACTGAAGCTTTCTTT. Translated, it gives CASSLITGVRTEAFF.

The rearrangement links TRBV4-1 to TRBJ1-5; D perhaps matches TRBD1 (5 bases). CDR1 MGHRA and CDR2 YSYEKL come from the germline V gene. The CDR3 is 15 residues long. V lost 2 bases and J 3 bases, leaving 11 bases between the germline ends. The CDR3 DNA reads TGCGCCAGCAGCCAACTCGACAGTGTCAATCAGCCCCAGCATTTT. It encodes CASSQLDSVNQPQHF.